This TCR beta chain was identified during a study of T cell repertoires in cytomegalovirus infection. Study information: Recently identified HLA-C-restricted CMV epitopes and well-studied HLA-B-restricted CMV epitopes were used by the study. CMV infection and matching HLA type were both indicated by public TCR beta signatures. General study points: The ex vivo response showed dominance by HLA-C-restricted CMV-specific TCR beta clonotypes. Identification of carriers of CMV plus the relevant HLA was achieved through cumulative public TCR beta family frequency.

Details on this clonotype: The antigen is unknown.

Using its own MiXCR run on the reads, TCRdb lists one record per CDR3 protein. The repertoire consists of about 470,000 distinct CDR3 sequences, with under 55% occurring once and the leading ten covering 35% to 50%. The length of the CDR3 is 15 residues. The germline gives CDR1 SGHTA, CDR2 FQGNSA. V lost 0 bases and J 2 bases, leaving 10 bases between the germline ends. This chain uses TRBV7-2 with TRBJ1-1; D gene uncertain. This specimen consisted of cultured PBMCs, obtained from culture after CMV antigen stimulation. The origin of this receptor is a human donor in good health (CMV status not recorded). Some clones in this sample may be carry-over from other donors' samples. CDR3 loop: CASSLAPSVNTEAFF. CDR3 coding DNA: TGTGCCAGCAGCTTAGCGCCGTCCGTTAACACTGAAGCTTTCTTT.